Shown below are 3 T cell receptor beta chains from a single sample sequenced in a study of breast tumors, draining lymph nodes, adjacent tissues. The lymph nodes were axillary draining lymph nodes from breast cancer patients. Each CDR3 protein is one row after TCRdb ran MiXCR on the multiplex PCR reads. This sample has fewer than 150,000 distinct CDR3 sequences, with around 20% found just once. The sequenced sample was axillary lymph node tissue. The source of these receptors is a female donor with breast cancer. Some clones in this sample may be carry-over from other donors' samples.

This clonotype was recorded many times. The CDR3, as DNA: TGTGCCAGTAGTACCCTTGGACAGGGACTGAATTCACCCCTCCACTTT. This encodes CASSTLGQGLNSPLHF. The genes are TRBV19 and TRBJ1-6; TRBD1 matches 8 bases. Germline loops: CDR1 LNHDA, CDR2 SQIVND (reference sequence). The CDR3 has 16 amino acids. V was pared by 4 bases and J by 7 bases, with 9 bases of the junction left unmatched. The variable domain in full, completed from reference TRBV19 and TRBJ1-6, reads DGGITQSPKYLFRKEGQNVTLSCEQNLNHDAMYWYRQDPGQGLRLIYYSQIVNDFQKGDIAEGYSVSREKKESFPLTVTSAQKNPTAFYLCASSTLGQGLNSPLHFGNGTRLTVT.

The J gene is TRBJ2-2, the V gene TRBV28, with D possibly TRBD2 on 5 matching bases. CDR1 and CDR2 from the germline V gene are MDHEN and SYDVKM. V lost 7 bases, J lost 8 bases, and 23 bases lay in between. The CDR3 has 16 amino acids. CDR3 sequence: CASNTANRGAEGELFF. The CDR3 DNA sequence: TGTGCCAGCAATACCGCCAACCGGGGAGCTGAGGGGGAGCTGTTTTTT.

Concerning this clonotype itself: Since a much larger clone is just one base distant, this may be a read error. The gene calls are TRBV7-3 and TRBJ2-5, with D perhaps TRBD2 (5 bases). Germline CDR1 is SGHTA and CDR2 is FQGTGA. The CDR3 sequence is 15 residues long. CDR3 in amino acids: CASSLRGQRWETQHF. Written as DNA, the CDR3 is TGTGCCAGCAGCTTAAGAGGTCAGCGGTGGGAGACCCAGCACTTC.